The 32 T cell receptor beta chains listed next were all sequenced from one sample in a study of Ad26.COV2.S vaccination and SARS-CoV-2 variants. Profiled with immunoSEQ multiplex PCR; TCRdb holds only in-frame clones, not every one. The sample carries roughly 700,000 clones, roughly 90% recorded once. Treatment noted: about 20 received Ad26.COV2.S at low or high dose, single or two shots; about 5 received placebo; per-sample allocation not given. The investigators took samples on day 63 after the first vaccine or placebo injection. The source was peripheral blood, collected in a trial of Ad26.COV2.S vaccine versus placebo. The receptors were sampled from a person aged 18-60 years who received the Ad26.COV2.S COVID-19 vaccine or a placebo.

The chain uses TRBV2 and TRBJ2-7; D is possibly TRBD1 or TRBD2 (5 bases each). In germline, CDR1 is SNHLY, CDR2 FYNNEI. This CDR3 is 12 amino acids long. Deletions cut 7 bases from V and 9 bases from J, with 16 bases between. CDR3 amino acids: CASTGTGVMQYF. The CDR3 coding sequence is TGTGCCAGCACGGGGACCGGGGTAATGCAGTACTTC.

V usage is TRBV5-1 and J usage is TRBJ1-3; no clear D gene. The germline V gene has CDR1 SGHRS and CDR2 YFSETQ. V was trimmed by 0 bases and J by 0 bases, leaving 7 bases between them. The CDR3 has 15 residues. CDR3 in amino acids: CASSLAPSSGNTIYF. The CDR3 nucleotides read TGCGCCAGCAGCTTGGCCCCAAGCTCTGGAAACACCATATATTTT.

The chain has TRBV30 and TRBJ2-5; 7 bases fit TRBD2. J was trimmed by 5 bases and V by 7 bases; bases with no gene match: 10. CDR3 length: 13 amino acids. Germline loops: CDR1 GTSNPN, CDR2 SVGIG (reference sequence). The CDR3 DNA is TGTGCCTTGAAGGCGGGGGACGGGGAGACCCAGTACTTC. Translating it yields CALKAGDGETQYF.

This clone has only one observation. V is TRBV7-9 and J is TRBJ1-4; tentatively, D is TRBD1 (5 bases). Trimming removed 7 bases from V and 7 bases from J, with 16 bases in between. The CDR3 runs 14 residues. Per germline, CDR1 SEHNR and CDR2 FQNEAQ (reference sequence). In DNA form, the CDR3 reads TGTGCCAGCACCCAGGGTCTGGGGGGTGAAAAACTGTTTTTT. Translated, it gives CASTQGLGGEKLFF.

The genes are TRBV5-1 and TRBJ2-2, with 8 bases aligning to TRBD2. This CDR3 has 18 residues. V shed 4 bases and J 5 bases; nucleotides not matched to a gene: 16. Germline CDR1 SGHRS, CDR2 YFSETQ. CDR3 sequence: CASSALPGAGGWTGELFF. In nucleotides, the CDR3 is TGCGCCAGCAGCGCCCTCCCGGGGGCGGGGGGATGGACCGGGGAGCTGTTTTTT. Complete variable domain (other parts from reference TRBV5-1 and TRBJ2-2): KAGVTQTPRYLIKTRGQQVTLSCSPISGHRSVSWYQQTPGQGLQFLFEYFSETQRNKGNFPGRFSGRQFSNSRSEMNVSTLELGDSALYLCASSALPGAGGWTGELFFGEGSRLTVL.

The V gene is TRBV19, the J gene TRBJ2-5; 7 bases align to TRBD2. This CDR3 is built from 15 residues. The germline CDR1 and CDR2 sequences are LNHDA and SQIVND (reference sequence). V was pared by 5 bases and J by 9 bases, with 15 bases of the junction left unmatched. The DNA for the CDR3 is TGTGCCAGTAGTCCGAGCGGGACTGGCCAGCAGTCCCAGTACTTC. As protein: CASSPSGTGQQSQYF.

This clone was detected only a few times. The rearrangement uses TRBV10-3 and TRBJ1-1; 7 bases map to TRBD1. J was trimmed by 3 bases and V by 6 bases; bases with no gene match: 4. This CDR3 comprises 13 residues. From germline, CDR1 is ENHRY and CDR2 SYGVKD. In DNA form, the CDR3 reads TGTGCCATCAGAGCAGGGGGGGACACTGAAGCTTTCTTT. It is translated as CAIRAGGDTEAFF.

The chain joins TRBV14 to TRBJ2-7; maybe TRBD2 (5 bases). The germline gives CDR1 SGHDN, CDR2 FVKESK. The V end lost 4 bases, the J end lost 6 bases, and 13 bases lay between the germline ends. The CDR3 extends over 13 amino acids. In DNA form, the CDR3 reads TGTGCCAGCAGCCTGGCTAGCTCTGGCGAGCAGTACTTC. Translation: CASSLASSGEQYF. Filled out from reference TRBV14 and TRBJ2-7, the complete variable domain reads EAGVTQFPSHSVIEKGQTVTLRCDPISGHDNLYWYRRVMGKEIKFLLHFVKESKQDESGMPNNRFLAERTGGTYSTLKVQPAELEDSGVYFCASSLASSGEQYFGPGTRLTVT.

The chain couples TRBV6-5 to TRBJ2-7; D gene ambiguous. CDR1 MNHEY and CDR2 SVGAGI come from the germline V gene. The CDR3 has 13 residues. V was trimmed by 6 bases and J by 3 bases, leaving 12 bases between them. This chain's CDR3 is CASRYRPNYEQYF. The CDR3 nucleotides read TGTGCCAGCAGATACCGACCCAACTACGAGCAGTACTTC.

J is TRBJ2-5 and V is TRBV5-1; TRBD2 matches at 9 bases. Trimming cost V 2 bases and J 0 bases; bases outside gene matches: 2. Germline loops: CDR1 SGHRS, CDR2 YFSETQ. This CDR3 region has 15 residues. The CDR3 coding sequence is TGCGCCAGCAGCTTTCTAGCGGGGAACCAAGAGACCCAGTACTTC. This sequence encodes CASSFLAGNQETQYF.

The chain uses TRBV24-1 and TRBJ2-5, with 10 bases lining up with TRBD1. V shed 4 bases and J 3 bases; nucleotides not matched to a gene: 7. This CDR3 is built from 16 residues. CDR1 and CDR2 (germline): KGHDR, SFDVKD. The CDR3 region has the DNA TGTGCCACCAGTGACAATGACAGGGGGCGTGAAGAGACCCAGTACTTC. Translated, it gives CATSDNDRGREETQYF.

The V and J genes are TRBV13 and TRBJ1-5, with 10 nucleotides matching TRBD1. This CDR3 comprises 15 residues. CDR1 and CDR2 from the germline V gene are PRHDT and FYEKMQ (reference sequence). Trimming took 5 bases from V and 5 from J; bases not matched to a gene: 6. The CDR3 region has the DNA TGTGCCAGCAGCCGGGGACAGGGGTACCATCAGCCCCAGCATTTT. Residues: CASSRGQGYHQPQHF. The variable domain in full, with the rest retrieved from reference TRBV13 and TRBJ1-5, is AAGVIQSPRHLIKEKRETATLKCYPIPRHDTVYWYQQGPGQDPQFLISFYEKMQSDKGSIPDRFSAQQFSDYHSELNMSSLELGDSALYFCASSRGQGYHQPQHFGDGTRLSIL.

About this clone: This sample also contains other DNA sequences that code for the same CDR3. V is TRBV29-1 and J is TRBJ2-7, with TRBD2 matching 8 bases. Germline assignment: CDR1 SQVTM and CDR2 ANQGSEA. The CDR3 covers 13 residues. Trimming removed 3 bases from V and 1 base from J; junction bases left unmatched: 2. CDR3 bases: TGCAGCGTTGAGAGCGGGGGATCCTACGAGCAGTACTTC. Amino acids: CSVESGGSYEQYF.

J is TRBJ1-1 and V is TRBV5-1; D not resolved. CDR1 SGHRS and CDR2 YFSETQ come from the germline V gene. The CDR3 contains 14 residues. Deletions cut 2 bases from V and 0 bases from J, with 8 bases between. CDR3 residues: CASSFWGLNTEAFF. The CDR3 DNA follows: TGCGCCAGCAGCTTTTGGGGTTTGAACACTGAAGCTTTCTTT. Variable domain in full (rest from reference TRBV5-1 and TRBJ1-1): KAGVTQTPRYLIKTRGQQVTLSCSPISGHRSVSWYQQTPGQGLQFLFEYFSETQRNKGNFPGRFSGRQFSNSRSEMNVSTLELGDSALYLCASSFWGLNTEAFFGQGTRLTVV.

The chain links TRBV5-4 to TRBJ2-1; D is undetermined. The CDR3 sequence is 13 residues long. The germline CDR1 and CDR2 sequences are SGHNT and YYREEE (reference sequence). With 4 bases removed from V and 5 bases from J, the gap between germline ends came to 10 bases. The CDR3 DNA reads TGTGCCAGCAGCCGCACCGAGAACAATGAGCAGTTCTTC. This translates into CASSRTENNEQFF.

The chain uses TRBV11-2 and TRBJ2-5, with 7 positions matching TRBD1. The CDR3 is 15 amino acids. Germline assignment: CDR1 SGHAT and CDR2 FQNNGV. Trimming removed 4 bases from V and 3 bases from J; junction bases left unmatched: 8. The CDR3 reads CASSSRQGNKETQYF. The DNA of the CDR3 is TGTGCCAGCAGCTCCCGACAGGGTAATAAAGAGACCCAGTACTTC.

The chain couples TRBV6-6 to TRBJ2-1; D uncertain. The length of the CDR3 is 12 residues. CDR1 and CDR2 from the germline V gene are MNHNY and SVGAGI (reference sequence). Trimming pared 4 bases from V and 8 bases from J, leaving 9 bases between. CDR3 coding DNA: TGTGCCAGCAGTTGGGATGTCGATGAGCAGTTCTTC. Translation: CASSWDVDEQFF.

This chain links TRBV11-2 with TRBJ2-7, with a tentative D call TRBD2 (5 bases). V was shortened by 0 bases and J by 1 base, with 10 bases between the two germline ends. The CDR3 consists of 15 residues. Germline loops: CDR1 SGHAT, CDR2 FQNNGV. In nucleotides, the CDR3 is TGTGCCAGCAGCTTAGATCCCACTAGGTCCTACGAGCAGTACTTC. It specifies CASSLDPTRSYEQYF.

The chain recombines TRBV25-1 with TRBJ1-2; 7 bases line up with TRBD1. The CDR3 is 16 residues long. In germline, CDR1 is MGHDK, CDR2 SYGVNS. V dropped 5 bases and J dropped 2; count of bases not matched to a gene: 11. CDR3 nucleotide sequence: TGTGCCAGCAGTATAACGGGACAGTCAGTCAACTATGGCTACACCTTC. This sequence encodes CASSITGQSVNYGYTF.

The genes are TRBV7-7 and TRBJ1-5, with D uncertain. This CDR3 is 13 amino acids long. V was clipped by 5 bases and J by 5 bases, with 10 bases between them. Germline CDR1 reads SSHAT; CDR2 reads FNYEAQ (reference sequence). CDR3 in DNA: TGTGCCAGCAGCCTAGACCGTTATCAGCCCCAGCATTTT. Its protein product is CASSLDRYQPQHF.

This chain connects TRBV25-1 to TRBJ1-5; possible D gene TRBD1, 5 bases. CDR3 length: 15 residues. Trimming took off 5 bases at V and 3 bases at J, with 14 bases between the two ends. The germline V gene has CDR1 MGHDK and CDR2 SYGVNS. The CDR3, as DNA: TGTGCCAGCAGTCCCTCGGGGCAGATCAATCAGCCCCAGCATTTT. Translation: CASSPSGQINQPQHF.

Concerning this clone: The same CDR3 also results from other DNA sequences found in this sample. This chain's CDR3 is CASSFGLGETQYF. The CDR3 bases are TGTGCCAGCAGCTTCGGACTAGGGGAGACCCAGTACTTC. The V and J genes are TRBV7-9 and TRBJ2-5; 7 positions match TRBD2. The trim removed 3 bases at V and 5 bases at J, leaving 3 bases unmatched. CDR3 length equals 13 residues. Per germline, CDR1 SEHNR and CDR2 FQNEAQ (reference sequence). The full variable domain, completed using reference TRBV7-9 and TRBJ2-5, is DTGVSQNPRHKITKRGQNVTFRCDPISEHNRLYWYRQTLGQGPEFLTYFQNEAQLEKSRLLSDRFSAERPKGSFSTLEIQRTEQGDSAMYLCASSFGLGETQYFGPGTRLLVL.

The chain uses TRBV5-1 and TRBJ2-5; unclear D gene. The V gene's germline CDR1 is SGHRS and CDR2 YFSETQ. The CDR3 consists of 15 residues. V was clipped by 0 bases and J by 5 bases, with 14 bases between them. CDR3 sequence (DNA): TGCGCCAGCAGCTTGGTCCCCTCCCCGGAGGAGACCCAGTACTTC. It specifies CASSLVPSPEETQYF.

This chain links TRBV4-2 with TRBJ2-2; 11 bases are shared with TRBD2. Germline values: CDR1 LGHNA, CDR2 YNFKEQ. V shed 6 bases, J shed 3 bases, and the junction held 6 bases outside the gene matches. The CDR3 is 16 residues long. The chain's CDR3 is CASRNSGRADTGELFF. The CDR3 DNA is TGTGCCAGCAGGAATAGCGGGAGGGCCGACACCGGGGAGCTGTTTTTT.

V usage is TRBV5-1 and J usage is TRBJ1-2, with a tentative D call TRBD1 (5 bases). Trimming took off 4 bases at V and 8 bases at J, with 21 bases between the two ends. CDR1 is SGHRS and CDR2 is YFSETQ in the germline V gene. The CDR3 extends over 15 amino acids. As DNA, the CDR3 is TGCGCCAGCAGCCGGGAGCCGGGACGCCAGAAAGGCTACACCTTC. It specifies CASSREPGRQKGYTF.

This clone was found a few times. The V call is TRBV5-4, the J call TRBJ2-7; D might be TRBD1 or TRBD2, each matching 7 bases. CDR3 length equals 15 residues. Germline CDR1 is SGHNT and CDR2 is YYREEE (reference sequence). The germline V and J ends were trimmed by 4 bases and 5 bases, with 19 bases remaining between them. CDR3 sequence (DNA): TGTGCCAGCAGCCCGCGGGGGACAGTAAGTAACGAGCAGTACTTC. The encoded protein is CASSPRGTVSNEQYF.

The chain is built from TRBV6-6 and TRBJ2-1, with TRBD1 as a possible D gene (6 bases). Trimming pared 3 bases from V and 5 bases from J, leaving 8 bases between. The CDR3 contains 13 residues. Germline V gene lookup returns CDR1 MNHNY and CDR2 SVGAGI (reference sequence). The CDR3 DNA is TGTGCCAGCAGTTATGGACAGAACAATGAGCAGTTCTTC. This translates into CASSYGQNNEQFF.

The rearrangement uses TRBV19 and TRBJ1-5; 7 bases fit TRBD1. CDR1 is LNHDA and CDR2 is SQIVND in the germline V gene (reference sequence). V gave up 5 bases and J gave up 9 bases; unmatched junction bases: 13. This CDR3 is 15 amino acids long. CDR3 protein: CASSPWDNPGGPQHF. In DNA form, the CDR3 reads TGTGCCAGTAGTCCCTGGGACAACCCAGGGGGGCCCCAGCATTTT.

The chain combines TRBV13 with TRBJ2-5; the D call may be TRBD1 or TRBD2 (7 bases each). The CDR3 sequence is 13 residues long. Germline CDR1 PRHDT, CDR2 FYEKMQ (reference sequence). Trimming took 5 bases from V and 3 from J, leaving 10 bases between them. The CDR3 nucleotides read TGTGCCAGCAGCCAGGGGGGGGAAGAGACCCAGTACTTC. It translates to CASSQGGEETQYF.

This chain uses TRBV2 with TRBJ1-4; TRBD1 is a possible D gene (5 bases). This CDR3 contains 13 residues. The germline V gene encodes CDR1 SNHLY and CDR2 FYNNEI. Between the trimmed V and J ends, which lost 10 bases and 8 bases, there was a span of 17 bases. CDR3 protein: CAISSQVTEKLFF. In DNA form, the CDR3 reads TGTGCCATTTCGTCACAGGTTACCGAAAAACTGTTTTTT.

This chain uses TRBV30 with TRBJ1-6, with D possibly matching TRBD1 (5 bases). V was trimmed by 2 bases and J by 4 bases, leaving 12 bases between them. The CDR3 length is 15 residues. CDR1 and CDR2 (germline): GTSNPN, SVGIG (reference sequence). CDR3 loop: CAWSSVGAYNSPLHF. The DNA of the CDR3 is TGTGCCTGGAGTTCCGTAGGGGCGTATAATTCACCCCTCCACTTT.

This clone is a singleton in its sample. The genes are TRBV5-5 and TRBJ2-5; 7 nucleotides agree with TRBD2. Germline values: CDR1 SGHKS, CDR2 YYEKEE (reference sequence). V lost 2 bases to trimming and J lost 2 bases; unmatched junction nucleotides: 0. There are 13 residues in the CDR3. This chain's CDR3 is CASSFGRQETQYF. CDR3 nucleotide sequence: TGTGCCAGCAGCTTCGGGAGGCAAGAGACCCAGTACTTC.